There are a few counts of the clone carrying this T cell receptor (beta chain). Its specificity is unknown. Clones were read by immunoSEQ multiplex PCR, and TCRdb kept only the in-frame ones, dropping some. In the table there are about 110,000 clones, around 90% of which are singletons. This sample stems from a study of T cell responses to AZD1222 COVID-19 vaccine. Findings and caveats of the study: As reported, nearly half of all spike-specific TCRs target variant regions that are unmutated. Regions 160-218 and 743-854 held dominance among vaccine-associated CD4 TCRs, which spanned spike. Clonal diversity may have been underestimated, and the donors were mostly white British, with more females than males. The study found Spike-specific TCR breadth and depth rose after two AZD1222 doses.

CDR1 SGHTA and CDR2 FQGTGA come from the germline V gene. This CDR3 is 13 amino acids long. Trimming took off 0 bases at V and 7 bases at J, with 9 bases between the two ends. This receptor was taken from an adult in good health. The V gene is TRBV7-3, the J gene TRBJ1-1, with D uncertain. Sequenced material: peripheral blood, taken on day 0 of AZD1222 vaccination. DNA of the CDR3: TGTGCCAGCAGCTTAACGAGAGGGAATGAAGCTTTCTTT. Translation: CASSLTRGNEAFF.